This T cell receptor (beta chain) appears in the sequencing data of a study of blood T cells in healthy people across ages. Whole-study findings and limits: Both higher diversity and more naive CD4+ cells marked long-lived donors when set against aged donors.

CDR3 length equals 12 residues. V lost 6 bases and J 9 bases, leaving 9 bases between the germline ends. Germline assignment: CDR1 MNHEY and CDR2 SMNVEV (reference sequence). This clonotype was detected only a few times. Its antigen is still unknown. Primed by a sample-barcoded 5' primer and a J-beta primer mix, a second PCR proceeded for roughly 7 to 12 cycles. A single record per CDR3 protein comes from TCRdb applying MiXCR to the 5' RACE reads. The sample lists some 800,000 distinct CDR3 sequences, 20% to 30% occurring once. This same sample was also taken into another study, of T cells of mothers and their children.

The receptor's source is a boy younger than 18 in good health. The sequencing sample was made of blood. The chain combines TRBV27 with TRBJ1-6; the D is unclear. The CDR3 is CASRNRPSPLHF. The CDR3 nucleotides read TGTGCCAGCAGAAATCGTCCTTCACCCCTCCACTTT.